The TCR beta chain under discussion was sequenced for a study of human thymus T cells. The sample holds one count of this clone. Thymic material originated from resections removed in the course of corrective heart surgery. TCRdb's table, derived via immunoSEQ multiplex PCR, lists solely in-frame clones and lacks some. The sample consists of 65,000 to 90,000 clones, 85% to 95% of them appearing once. This CDR3 has 12 residues. Between the trimmed V and J ends, which lost 6 bases and 2 bases, there was a span of 8 bases. CDR1 is SGHRS and CDR2 is YFSETQ in the germline V gene. What was sequenced was thymus tissue. This receptor was obtained from a girl under three years old with a congenital heart defect but otherwise immunologically healthy. The rearrangement links TRBV5-1 to TRBJ1-2; no clear D. The CDR3 nucleotides are TGCGCCAGCAAGGGCGAGAACTATGGCTACACCTTC. This sequence encodes CASKGENYGYTF.